Reported below is one TCR beta chain. This record belongs to a study of cytomegalovirus exposure and HLA in healthy donors. Germline V lookup: CDR1 MNHNY, CDR2 SVGAGI (reference sequence). Losses at the gene ends were 6 bases for V and 5 bases for J; bases not matched to a gene: 9. The CDR3 contains 15 residues. Amplification used 60 Vbeta primers and 13 Jbeta primers. Clones were sequenced by immunoSEQ multiplex PCR, and TCRdb holds only the in-frame ones, with some missing. The table shows 180,000 or so clones, with 80% occurring only once. The sample consisted of PBMCs. The sequence came from a girl between 10 and 17 years old in good health and CMV-seropositive. This sequence joins TRBV6-6 and TRBJ2-1, with 8 nucleotides matching TRBD1. DNA for the CDR3: TGTGCCAGCAGGAAACTGACAGGGGATAACAATGAGCAGTTCTTC. This gives the protein CASRKLTGDNNEQFF.